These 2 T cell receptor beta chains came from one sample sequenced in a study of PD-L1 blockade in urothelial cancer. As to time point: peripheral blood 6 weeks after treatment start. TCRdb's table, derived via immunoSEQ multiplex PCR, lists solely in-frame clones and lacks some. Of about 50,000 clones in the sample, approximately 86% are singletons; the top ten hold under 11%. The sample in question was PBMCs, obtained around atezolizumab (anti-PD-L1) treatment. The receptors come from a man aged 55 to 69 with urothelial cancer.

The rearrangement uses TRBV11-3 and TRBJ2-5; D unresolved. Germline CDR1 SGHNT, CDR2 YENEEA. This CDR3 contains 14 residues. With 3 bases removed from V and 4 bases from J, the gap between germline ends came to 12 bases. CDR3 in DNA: TGTGCCAGCAGCTTGTTGTTAGCTGGAGAGACCCAGTACTTC. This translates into CASSLLLAGETQYF. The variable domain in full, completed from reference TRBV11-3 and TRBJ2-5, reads EAGVVQSPRYKIIEKKQPVAFWCNPISGHNTLYWYLQNLGQGPELLIRYENEEAVDDSQLPKDRFSAERLKGVDSTLKIQPAELGDSAVYLCASSLLLAGETQYFGPGTRLLVL.

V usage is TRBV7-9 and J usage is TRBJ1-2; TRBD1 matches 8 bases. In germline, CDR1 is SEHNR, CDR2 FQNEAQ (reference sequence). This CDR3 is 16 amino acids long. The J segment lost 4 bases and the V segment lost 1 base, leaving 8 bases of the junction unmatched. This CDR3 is CASSLGTGLFSYGYTF. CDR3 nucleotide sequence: TGTGCCAGCAGCTTAGGGACAGGGTTGTTCTCCTATGGCTACACCTTC.